This is a list of T cell receptor beta chains from one sample in a study of Graves' ophthalmopathy and Graves' hyperthyroidism. TCRdb reprocessed the multiplex PCR reads via MiXCR and lists one record per CDR3 protein. The sample consists of 150,000 to 200,000 distinct CDR3 sequences, roughly 36% of them appearing once. Sample: peripheral blood. The origin of the receptors is a man aged 25-45 years with Graves' ophthalmopathy. CDR3s include the opening cysteine and the closing phenylalanine or tryptophan. A D gene is named only where the DNA matches it firmly. A row's size may be missing; if present it is once, few, many or a size class.

d_call: TRBD1
j_call: TRBJ2-7
clone_size: few
v_call: TRBV6-1
cdr3_aa: CASSDSGGATYEQYF
cdr3_nt: TGTGCCAGCAGTGATTCAGGGGGAGCGACCTACGAGCAGTACTTC

d_call: NA
j_call: TRBJ1-1
clone_size: NA
v_call: TRBV28
cdr3_aa: CASQGAPEAFF
cdr3_nt: TGTGCCAGCCAAGGAGCCCCTGAAGCTTTCTTT

d_call: NA
j_call: TRBJ2-7
clone_size: NA
v_call: TRBV7-6
cdr3_aa: CASSTLGGRGEQYF
cdr3_nt: TGTGCCAGCAGCACCCTTGGGGGTCGCGGCGAGCAGTACTTC

d_call: NA
j_call: TRBJ1-1
clone_size: many
v_call: TRBV11-3
cdr3_aa: CASSLVIGGRYLNTEAFF
cdr3_nt: TGTGCCAGCAGCTTAGTTATTGGCGGGCGCTATCTAAACACTGAAGCTTTCTTT

d_call: NA
j_call: TRBJ1-1
clone_size: NA
v_call: TRBV29-1
cdr3_aa: CSVEGQMNTEAFF
cdr3_nt: TGCAGCGTTGAGGGTCAAATGAACACTGAAGCTTTCTTT

d_call: NA
j_call: TRBJ1-3
clone_size: many
v_call: TRBV30
cdr3_aa: CAWSALSSGNTIYF
cdr3_nt: TGTGCCTGGAGTGCGCTGTCGTCTGGAAACACCATATATTTT

d_call: NA
j_call: TRBJ2-7
clone_size: many
v_call: TRBV6-2/TRBV6-3
cdr3_aa: CASLPYGGSYEQYF
cdr3_nt: TGTGCCAGCCTCCCTTACGGCGGATCCTACGAGCAGTACTTC

d_call: NA
j_call: TRBJ1-5
clone_size: NA
v_call: TRBV7-2
cdr3_aa: CASSLYGGNQPQHF
cdr3_nt: TGTGCCAGCAGCTTATACGGAGGTAATCAGCCCCAGCATTTT

d_call: TRBD1
j_call: TRBJ1-5
clone_size: many
v_call: TRBV6-5
cdr3_aa: CASSIQGGNQPQHF
cdr3_nt: TGTGCCAGCAGTATACAGGGGGGGAATCAGCCCCAGCATTTT

d_call: NA
j_call: TRBJ1-2
clone_size: NA
v_call: TRBV12-3/TRBV12-4
cdr3_aa: CASSSLGENGYTF
cdr3_nt: TGTGCCAGCAGTTCATTGGGTGAGAATGGCTACACCTTC

d_call: TRBD1
j_call: TRBJ2-4
clone_size: many
v_call: TRBV4-3
cdr3_aa: CASSQDNTGAPKYF
cdr3_nt: TGCGCCAGCAGCCAAGACAATACAGGGGCCCCGAAGTACTTC

d_call: TRBD1
j_call: TRBJ2-7
clone_size: NA
v_call: TRBV6-1
cdr3_aa: CASRQGPSSLTEQYF
cdr3_nt: TGTGCCAGCAGACAGGGGCCATCCTCGTTAACAGAGCAGTACTTC

d_call: TRBD1
j_call: TRBJ2-7
clone_size: NA
v_call: TRBV6-1
cdr3_aa: CASSERDRVHLEQYF
cdr3_nt: TGTGCCAGCAGTGAACGGGACAGGGTCCATCTCGAGCAGTACTTC

d_call: NA
j_call: TRBJ2-2
clone_size: many
v_call: TRBV6-2/TRBV6-3
cdr3_aa: CASSYSVDRLTGELFF
cdr3_nt: TGTGCCAGCAGTTACTCAGTAGACAGGCTCACCGGGGAGCTGTTTTTT

d_call: TRBD1
j_call: TRBJ2-7
clone_size: many
v_call: TRBV29-1
cdr3_aa: CSVSGQGYEQYF
cdr3_nt: TGCAGCGTCTCGGGACAGGGCTACGAGCAGTACTTC

d_call: NA
j_call: TRBJ2-7
clone_size: NA
v_call: TRBV6-2/TRBV6-3
cdr3_aa: CASRKDPSSYEQYF
cdr3_nt: TGTGCCAGCAGGAAGGATCCTAGCTCCTACGAGCAGTACTTC

d_call: TRBD1
j_call: TRBJ2-7
clone_size: many
v_call: TRBV12-3/TRBV12-4
cdr3_aa: CASLISGTGAYEQYF
cdr3_nt: TGTGCCAGCCTAATCTCCGGGACAGGGGCTTACGAGCAGTACTTC

d_call: TRBD2
j_call: TRBJ2-5
clone_size: many
v_call: TRBV19
cdr3_aa: CASSINGGRETQYF
cdr3_nt: TGTGCCAGTAGTATAAACGGCGGGAGGGAGACCCAGTACTTC

d_call: NA
j_call: TRBJ2-7
clone_size: NA
v_call: TRBV28
cdr3_aa: CASLGRFVGYEQYF
cdr3_nt: TGTGCCAGCCTGGGTCGATTTGTCGGTTACGAGCAGTACTTC

d_call: NA
j_call: TRBJ1-1
clone_size: many
v_call: TRBV4-2
cdr3_aa: CASSQDQDSFMNTEAFF
cdr3_nt: TGTGCCAGCAGCCAAGATCAGGACAGCTTCATGAACACTGAAGCTTTCTTT

d_call: NA
j_call: TRBJ2-4
clone_size: many
v_call: TRBV12-3/TRBV12-4
cdr3_aa: CASTLTGLDIQYF
cdr3_nt: TGTGCCAGCACCCTAACAGGGCTTGACATTCAGTACTTC

d_call: NA
j_call: TRBJ2-5
clone_size: NA
v_call: TRBV12-3/TRBV12-4
cdr3_aa: CASSNRPPGESLGTQYF
cdr3_nt: TGTGCCAGCAGTAATCGACCCCCGGGCGAATCGTTGGGGACCCAGTACTTC

d_call: TRBD2
j_call: TRBJ2-7
clone_size: many
v_call: TRBV10-3
cdr3_aa: CAISTTSGVSYEQYF
cdr3_nt: TGTGCCATCAGTACGACTAGCGGTGTCTCCTACGAGCAGTACTTC

d_call: NA
j_call: TRBJ1-1
clone_size: few
v_call: TRBV5-4
cdr3_aa: CASSLRTENTEAFF
cdr3_nt: TGTGCCAGCAGCTTGAGGACTGAGAACACTGAAGCTTTCTTT

d_call: NA
j_call: TRBJ1-1
clone_size: many
v_call: TRBV6-5
cdr3_aa: CASSYSIVGDTYTEAFF
cdr3_nt: TGTGCCAGCAGTTACTCGATAGTTGGGGACACCTACACTGAAGCTTTCTTT

d_call: NA
j_call: TRBJ2-3
clone_size: many
v_call: TRBV12-3/TRBV12-4
cdr3_aa: CASSYTGRVTDTQYF
cdr3_nt: TGTGCCAGCAGTTATACAGGGAGGGTCACAGATACGCAGTATTTT

d_call: TRBD1
j_call: TRBJ2-7
clone_size: many
v_call: TRBV19
cdr3_aa: CASSHLRDRVYEQYF
cdr3_nt: TGTGCCAGTAGTCATCTCCGGGACAGGGTCTACGAGCAGTACTTC

d_call: NA
j_call: TRBJ1-3
clone_size: many
v_call: TRBV6-1
cdr3_aa: CASKEAATISGNTIYF
cdr3_nt: TGTGCCAGCAAAGAAGCAGCCACAATCTCTGGAAACACCATATATTTT

d_call: NA
j_call: TRBJ2-7
clone_size: NA
v_call: TRBV7-3
cdr3_aa: CASSSGPITYEQYF
cdr3_nt: TGTGCCAGCAGCTCGGGACCGATCACCTACGAGCAGTACTTC

d_call: TRBD1
j_call: TRBJ1-5
clone_size: NA
v_call: TRBV28
cdr3_aa: CASRRLGQGHQPQHF
cdr3_nt: TGTGCCAGCAGGCGCCTCGGACAGGGACATCAGCCCCAGCATTTT

d_call: NA
j_call: TRBJ1-1
clone_size: many
v_call: TRBV7-6
cdr3_aa: CASSRRQLTEAFF
cdr3_nt: TGTGCCAGCAGCAGAAGACAACTCACTGAAGCTTTCTTT

d_call: NA
j_call: TRBJ1-2
clone_size: many
v_call: TRBV6-1
cdr3_aa: CASSGMPGAGYGYTF
cdr3_nt: TGTGCCAGCAGTGGGATGCCGGGGGCCGGCTATGGCTACACCTTC

d_call: TRBD2
j_call: TRBJ2-7
clone_size: many
v_call: TRBV5-5
cdr3_aa: CASSPSLAGGPERQYF
cdr3_nt: TGTGCCAGCAGCCCCTCACTAGCGGGAGGGCCAGAAAGGCAGTACTTC

d_call: NA
j_call: TRBJ2-7
clone_size: NA
v_call: TRBV27
cdr3_aa: CASRTESKYVQYF
cdr3_nt: TGTGCCAGCAGGACGGAATCGAAGTACGTGCAGTACTTC

d_call: NA
j_call: TRBJ1-5
clone_size: NA
v_call: TRBV12-3/TRBV12-4
cdr3_aa: CASSDGGHSNQPQHF
cdr3_nt: TGTGCCAGCAGCGATGGTGGACATAGCAATCAGCCCCAGCATTTT

d_call: NA
j_call: TRBJ1-1
clone_size: many
v_call: TRBV29-1
cdr3_aa: CSVRSGVNTEASF
cdr3_nt: TGCAGCGTTCGGTCGGGGGTGAACACTGAAGCTTCCTTT

d_call: NA
j_call: TRBJ2-3
clone_size: many
v_call: TRBV9
cdr3_aa: CASSGDGTTDTQYF
cdr3_nt: TGTGCCAGCTCTGGGGACGGGACTACAGATACGCAGTATTTT